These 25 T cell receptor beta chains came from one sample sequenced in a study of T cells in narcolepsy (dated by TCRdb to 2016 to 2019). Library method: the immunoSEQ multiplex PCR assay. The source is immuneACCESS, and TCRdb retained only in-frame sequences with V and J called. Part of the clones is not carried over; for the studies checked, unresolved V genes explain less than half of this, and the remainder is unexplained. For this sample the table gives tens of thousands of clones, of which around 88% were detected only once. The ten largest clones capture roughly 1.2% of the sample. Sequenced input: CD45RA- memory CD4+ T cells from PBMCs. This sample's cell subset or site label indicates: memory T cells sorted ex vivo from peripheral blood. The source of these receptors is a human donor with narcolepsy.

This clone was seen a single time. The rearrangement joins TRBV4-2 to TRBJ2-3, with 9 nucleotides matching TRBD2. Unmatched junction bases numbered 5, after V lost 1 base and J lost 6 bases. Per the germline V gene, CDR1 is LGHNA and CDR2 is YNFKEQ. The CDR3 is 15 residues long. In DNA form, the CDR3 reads TGTGCCAGCAGCCAAGTTGAGCGGGGGGTGGATACGCAGTATTTT. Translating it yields CASSQVERGVDTQYF.

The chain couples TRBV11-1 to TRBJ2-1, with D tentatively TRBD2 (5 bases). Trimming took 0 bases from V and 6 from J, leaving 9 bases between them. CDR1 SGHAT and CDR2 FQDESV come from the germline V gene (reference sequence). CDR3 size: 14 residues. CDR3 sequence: CASSLAASPNEQFF. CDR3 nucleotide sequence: TGTGCCAGCAGCTTAGCCGCTAGCCCCAATGAGCAGTTCTTC.

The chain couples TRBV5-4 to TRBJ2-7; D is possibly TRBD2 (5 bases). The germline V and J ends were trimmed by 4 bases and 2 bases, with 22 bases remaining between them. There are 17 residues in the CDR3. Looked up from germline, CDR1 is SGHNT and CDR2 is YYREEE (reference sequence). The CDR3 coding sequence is TGTGCCAGCAGCGGCATTGTGTGGCTAGCAAATCCCTACGAGCAGTACTTC. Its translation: CASSGIVWLANPYEQYF.

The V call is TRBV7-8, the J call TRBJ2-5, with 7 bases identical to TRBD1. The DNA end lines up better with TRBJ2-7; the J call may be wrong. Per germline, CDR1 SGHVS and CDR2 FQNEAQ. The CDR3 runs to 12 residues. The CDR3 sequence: CASSPTGSEQYF. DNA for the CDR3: TGTGCCAGCAGTCCGACAGGGAGCGAGCAGTACTTC.

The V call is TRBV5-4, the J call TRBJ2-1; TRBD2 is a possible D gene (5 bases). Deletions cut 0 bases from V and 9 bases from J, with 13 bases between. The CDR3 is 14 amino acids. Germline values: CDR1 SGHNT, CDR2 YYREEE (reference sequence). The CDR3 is CASSLVLATGEQFF. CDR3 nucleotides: TGTGCCAGCAGCTTGGTGCTAGCCACGGGTGAGCAGTTCTTC.

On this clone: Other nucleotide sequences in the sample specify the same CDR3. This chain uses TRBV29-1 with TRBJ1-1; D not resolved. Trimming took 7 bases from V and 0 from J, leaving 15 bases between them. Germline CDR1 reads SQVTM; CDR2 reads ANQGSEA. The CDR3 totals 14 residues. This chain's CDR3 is CSAPFSEMNTEAFF. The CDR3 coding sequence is TGCAGCGCACCCTTCTCTGAAATGAACACTGAAGCTTTCTTT.

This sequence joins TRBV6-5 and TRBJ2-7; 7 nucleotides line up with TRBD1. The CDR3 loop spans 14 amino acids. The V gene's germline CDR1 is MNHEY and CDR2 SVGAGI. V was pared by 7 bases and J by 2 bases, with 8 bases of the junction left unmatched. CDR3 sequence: CASKTQGQTYEQYF. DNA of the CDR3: TGTGCCAGCAAGACGCAGGGACAGACCTACGAGCAGTACTTC.

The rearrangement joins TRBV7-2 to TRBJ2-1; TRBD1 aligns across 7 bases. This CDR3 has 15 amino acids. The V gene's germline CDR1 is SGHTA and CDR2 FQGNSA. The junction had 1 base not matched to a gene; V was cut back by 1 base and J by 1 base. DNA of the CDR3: TGTGCCAGCAGCTTAGAGGGACAGTCCTACAATGAGCAGTTCTTC. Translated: CASSLEGQSYNEQFF.

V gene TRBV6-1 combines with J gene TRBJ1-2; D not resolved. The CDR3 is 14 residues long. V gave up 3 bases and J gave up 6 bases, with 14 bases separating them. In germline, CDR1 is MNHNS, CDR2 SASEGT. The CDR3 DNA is TGTGCCAGCAGTGAGGGCAGCCGATCACATGGCTACACCTTC. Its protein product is CASSEGSRSHGYTF.

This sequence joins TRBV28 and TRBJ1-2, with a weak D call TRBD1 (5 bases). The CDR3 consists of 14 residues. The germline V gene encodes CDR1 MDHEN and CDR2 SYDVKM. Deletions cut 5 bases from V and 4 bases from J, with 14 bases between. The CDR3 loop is CASSTPGLSYGYTF. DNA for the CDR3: TGTGCCAGCAGTACGCCGGGACTGAGCTATGGCTACACCTTC.

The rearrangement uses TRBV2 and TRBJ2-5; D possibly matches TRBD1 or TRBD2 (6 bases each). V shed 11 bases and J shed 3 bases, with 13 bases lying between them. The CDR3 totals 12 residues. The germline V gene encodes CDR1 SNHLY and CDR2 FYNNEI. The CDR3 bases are TGTGCCGGTAGGGGGGATAAAGAGACCCAGTACTTC. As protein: CAGRGDKETQYF.

CDR3 DNA: TGCGCCAGCAAGGACCACCAAGAGACCCAGTACTTC. Translating it yields CASKDHQETQYF. The V and J genes are TRBV5-1 and TRBJ2-5; D is ambiguous. This CDR3 has 12 residues. V dropped 6 bases and J dropped 0 bases, with 6 bases sitting between them. CDR1 and CDR2 from the germline V gene are SGHRS and YFSETQ.

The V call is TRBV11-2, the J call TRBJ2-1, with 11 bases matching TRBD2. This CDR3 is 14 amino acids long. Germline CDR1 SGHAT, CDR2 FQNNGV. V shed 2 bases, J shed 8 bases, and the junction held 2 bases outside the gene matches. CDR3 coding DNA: TGTGCCAGCAGCTTACTAGCGGGAGGTGATGAGCAGTTCTTC. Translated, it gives CASSLLAGGDEQFF.

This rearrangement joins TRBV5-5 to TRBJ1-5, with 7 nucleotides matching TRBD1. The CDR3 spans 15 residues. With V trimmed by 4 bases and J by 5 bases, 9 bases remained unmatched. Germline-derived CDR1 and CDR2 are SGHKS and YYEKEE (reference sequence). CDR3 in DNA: TGTGCCAGCAGCCCCCGGGACAGAGGGGATCAGCCCCAGCATTTT. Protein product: CASSPRDRGDQPQHF.

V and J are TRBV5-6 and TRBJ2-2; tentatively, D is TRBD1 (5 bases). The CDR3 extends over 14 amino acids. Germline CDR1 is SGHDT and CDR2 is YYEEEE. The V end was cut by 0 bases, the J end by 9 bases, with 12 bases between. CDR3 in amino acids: CASSLDRSIRELFF. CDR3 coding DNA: TGTGCCAGCAGCTTGGACAGGTCGATAAGGGAGCTGTTTTTT.

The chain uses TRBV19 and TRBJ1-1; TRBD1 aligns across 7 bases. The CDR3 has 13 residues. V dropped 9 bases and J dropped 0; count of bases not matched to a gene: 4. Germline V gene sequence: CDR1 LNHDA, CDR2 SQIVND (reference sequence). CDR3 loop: CASRDRLNTEAFF. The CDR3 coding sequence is TGTGCCAGCAGGGACAGATTGAACACTGAAGCTTTCTTT. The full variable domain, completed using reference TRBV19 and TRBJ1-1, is DGGITQSPKYLFRKEGQNVTLSCEQNLNHDAMYWYRQDPGQGLRLIYYSQIVNDFQKGDIAEGYSVSREKKESFPLTVTSAQKNPTAFYLCASRDRLNTEAFFGQGTRLTVV.

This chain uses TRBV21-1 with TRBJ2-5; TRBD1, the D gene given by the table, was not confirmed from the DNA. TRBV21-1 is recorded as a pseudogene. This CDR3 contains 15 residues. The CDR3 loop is CASSNCPGPQETQYF. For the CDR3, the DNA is TGTGCCAGCAGCAATTGTCCAGGGCCGCAAGAGACCCAGTACTTC.

Here the CDR3 reads CASSPGRGGEQFF. For the CDR3, the DNA is TGTGCCAGCAGCCCCGGCAGGGGCGGTGAGCAGTTCTTC. This rearrangement joins TRBV7-3 to TRBJ2-1; maybe TRBD1 (6 bases). Per the germline V gene, CDR1 is SGHTA and CDR2 is FQGTGA. The V end lost 5 bases, the J end lost 9 bases, and 14 bases lay between the germline ends. The CDR3 contains 13 residues.

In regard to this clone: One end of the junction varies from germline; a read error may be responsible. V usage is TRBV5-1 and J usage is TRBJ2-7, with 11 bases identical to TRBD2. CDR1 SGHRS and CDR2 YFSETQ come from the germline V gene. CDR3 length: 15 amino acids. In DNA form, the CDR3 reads TGTGCCAGCAGCGGATTAGCGGGAGGGGCCTACGAGCAGTACTTC. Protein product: CASSGLAGGAYEQYF.

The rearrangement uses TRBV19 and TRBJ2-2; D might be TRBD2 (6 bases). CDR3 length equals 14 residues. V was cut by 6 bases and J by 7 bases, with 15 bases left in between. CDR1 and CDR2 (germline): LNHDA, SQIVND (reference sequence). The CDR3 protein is CASSVRGTGGELFF. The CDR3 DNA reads TGTGCCAGTAGCGTTAGAGGGACTGGCGGGGAGCTGTTTTTT.

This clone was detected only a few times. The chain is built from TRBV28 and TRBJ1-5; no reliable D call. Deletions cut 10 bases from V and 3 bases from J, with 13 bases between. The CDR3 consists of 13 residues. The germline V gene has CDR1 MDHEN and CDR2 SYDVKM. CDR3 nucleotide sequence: TGTGCCACTATACCGGGAACCAATCAGCCCCAGCATTTT. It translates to CATIPGTNQPQHF.

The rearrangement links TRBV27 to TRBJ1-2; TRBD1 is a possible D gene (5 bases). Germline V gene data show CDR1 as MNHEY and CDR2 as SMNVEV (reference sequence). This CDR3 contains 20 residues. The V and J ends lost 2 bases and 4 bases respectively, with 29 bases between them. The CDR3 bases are TGTGCCAGCAGTTTAAAACCCCCCATACTAAGACAGAGTATTTTCTATGGCTACACCTTC. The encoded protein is CASSLKPPILRQSIFYGYTF.

The CDR3 loop is CASSQIEDSPLHF. CDR3 DNA sequence: TGCGCCAGCAGCCAAATAGAGGATTCACCCCTCCACTTT. This chain connects TRBV4-3 to TRBJ1-6; D unresolved. The CDR3 spans 13 residues. Germline V gene data show CDR1 as LGHNA and CDR2 as YSLEER. V was trimmed by 2 bases and J by 8 bases, leaving 7 bases between them.

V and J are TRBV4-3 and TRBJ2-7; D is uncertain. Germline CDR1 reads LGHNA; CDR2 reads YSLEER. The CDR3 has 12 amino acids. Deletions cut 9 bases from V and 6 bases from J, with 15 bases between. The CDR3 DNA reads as TGCGCCAGACATATGGTGTGGCCCGAGCAGTACTTC. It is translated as CARHMVWPEQYF.

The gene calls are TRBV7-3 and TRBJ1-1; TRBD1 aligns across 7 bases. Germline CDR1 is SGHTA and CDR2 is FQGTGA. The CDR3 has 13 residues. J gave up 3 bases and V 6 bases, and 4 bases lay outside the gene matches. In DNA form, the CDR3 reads TGTGCCAGCAGTTTGACAGGGTACACTGAAGCTTTCTTT. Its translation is CASSLTGYTEAFF.